This T cell receptor beta chain was retrieved from a study of blood T cell repertoires in COVID-19. Study background: Sites across the United States, Italy and Spain contributed samples from acute and convalescent COVID-19. T cells, B-cell-depleted T cells, or PBMCs provided the cDNA or gDNA that served as material.

Study processing details: Reference gene primer amplification in the assay estimated nucleated cell counts. Profiling relied on immunoSEQ multiplex PCR, and the TCRdb table lists in-frame clones only, not all of them. D and trimming were read from the DNA, whereas the V and J calls and clone size are those reported in that table. Of tens of thousands of clones listed, 87% are singletons. V was clipped by 1 base and J by 9 bases; unmatched bases: 11. Germline V gene lookup returns CDR1 SGHVS and CDR2 FNYEAQ. The CDR3 covers 17 residues. The gene calls are TRBV7-6 and TRBJ2-1; 11 positions agree with TRBD1. The sample comprised peripheral blood. This TCR was recovered from a human donor with active COVID-19. The donor label of this sample is uncertain. Written as DNA, the CDR3 is TGTGCCAGCAGCTTAGGTGTCGGGACAGGGGGTAAGGGTGAGCAGTTCTTC. Translation gives CASSLGVGTGGKGEQFF.